A single T cell receptor (beta chain) is shown here with its context. This specimen belongs to a study of PD-L1 blockade in urothelial cancer. On the study more broadly: A median about 150,000 T cells were found in blood samples.

Described time point: pretreatment peripheral blood. Individual patients had between 1 and 8 samples, taken pretreatment and on-treatment. The CDR3 sequence is 14 residues long. Trimming left V 7 bases short and J 4 bases short, with 14 bases between. Germline loops: CDR1 MNHEY, CDR2 SMNVEV (reference sequence). Here immunoSEQ multiplex PCR was the method, and the copy in TCRdb shows in-frame clones only, minus some. Of around 82,000 clones in the sample, about 83% were seen once. Material: PBMCs, obtained around atezolizumab (anti-PD-L1) treatment. The chain is built from TRBV27 and TRBJ2-1; D is perhaps TRBD2 (6 bases). This TCR derives from a man aged 60 to 69 with urothelial cancer. The chain's CDR3 is CASMAGSKYNEQFF. CDR3 DNA: TGTGCCAGCATGGCGGGAAGTAAGTACAATGAGCAGTTCTTC.